This T cell receptor beta chain was sequenced for a study of T cell repertoires in cytomegalovirus infection. Study-wide context: An indication of both CMV infection and matching HLA type came from public TCR beta signatures. The study's findings and limits: Dominating the ex vivo response were HLA-C-restricted CMV-specific TCR beta clonotypes. Identification of carriers of CMV plus the relevant HLA was achieved through cumulative public TCR beta family frequency.

One entry per CDR3 protein results from TCRdb running MiXCR on the reads. The repertoire consists of around 140,000 distinct CDR3 sequences, with roughly 6% occurring once and the leading ten covering approximately 19%. Germline V gives CDR1 MNHNS, CDR2 SASEGT. This CDR3 is built from 13 residues. The trim removed 6 bases at V and 8 bases at J, leaving 5 bases unmatched. The table lists this clonotype with many counts. The antigen is not known. Source material: PBMCs. This TCR derives from a human donor in good health (CMV status not recorded). Some clones in this sample may be carry-over from other donors' samples. The rearrangement joins TRBV6-1 to TRBJ2-4, with 9 positions matching TRBD1. CDR3 bases: TGTGCCAGCAGGGGACAGGGCTCTCACATTCAGTACTTC. Translated: CASRGQGSHIQYF.